This T cell receptor beta chain was sequenced in a study of T cell responses to AZD1222 COVID-19 vaccine. The repertoire was sequenced with immunoSEQ multiplex PCR; TCRdb's copy has only in-frame clones and lacks some. Among around 130,000 clones, over 85% were seen once, and the ten largest hold about 3%. Germline-derived CDR1 and CDR2 are MNHEY and SVGAGI. The CDR3 is made up of 13 amino acids. V was cut by 5 bases and J by 1 base, with 8 bases left in between. The genes are TRBV6-5 and TRBJ1-1; D is undetermined. The clonotype comes from an adult in good health. The sequencing here drew on peripheral blood, taken on day 0 of AZD1222 vaccination. CDR3 coding DNA: TGTGCCAGCAGTATCACAGAGAACACTGAAGCTTTCTTT. Translating gives CASSITENTEAFF.